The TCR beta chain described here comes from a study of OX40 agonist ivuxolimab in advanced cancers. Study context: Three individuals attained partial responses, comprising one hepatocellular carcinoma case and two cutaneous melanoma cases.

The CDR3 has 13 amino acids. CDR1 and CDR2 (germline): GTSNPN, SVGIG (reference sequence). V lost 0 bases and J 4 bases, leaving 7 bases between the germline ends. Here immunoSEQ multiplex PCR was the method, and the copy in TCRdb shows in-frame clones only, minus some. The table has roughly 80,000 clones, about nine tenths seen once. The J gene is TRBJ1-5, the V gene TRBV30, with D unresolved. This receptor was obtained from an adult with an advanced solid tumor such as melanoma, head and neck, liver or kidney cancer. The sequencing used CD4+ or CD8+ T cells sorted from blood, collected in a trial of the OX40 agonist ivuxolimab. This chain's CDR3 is CAWSVAANQPQHF. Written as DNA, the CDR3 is TGTGCCTGGAGTGTAGCAGCAAATCAGCCCCAGCATTTT.